This T cell receptor (beta chain) stems from a study of Ad26.COV2.S vaccination and SARS-CoV-2 variants. Across the study: This donor came from the COV1001 trial of Ad26.COV2.S. Administration of Ad26.COV2.S was intramuscular, either once or twice 56 days apart.

The table came from immunoSEQ multiplex PCR; TCRdb's copy has only in-frame clones and leaves some out. The table lists 300,000 to 400,000 clones, about 88% of them singletons, with over 8.5% in the top ten. This CDR3 has 15 residues. Trimming cost V 1 base and J 4 bases; bases outside gene matches: 5. Germline CDR1 is SQVTM and CDR2 is ANQGSEA. Treatment meaning: roughly 20 received Ad26.COV2.S at low or high dose, single or two shots; a few received placebo; per-sample allocation not given. Samples came from day 63 after the first vaccine or placebo injection. Donor was an adult aged 18-55 years in Boston.

The gene calls are TRBV29-1 and TRBJ1-4, with 8 bases fitting TRBD1. Sequencing was performed on peripheral blood, taken in a trial of Ad26.COV2.S vaccine versus placebo. The receptor's source is a person between 18 and 65 years old who received the Ad26.COV2.S COVID-19 vaccine or a placebo. CDR3 coding DNA: TGCAGCGTTGAAGCTCCGGACAGGGTTAATGAAAAACTGTTTTTT. This sequence encodes CSVEAPDRVNEKLFF.